The 22 T cell receptor beta chains presented below share a single source sample, sequenced in a study of T cell changes during pregnancy in multiple sclerosis. Repertoires were generated with immunoSEQ multiplex PCR, while TCRdb's copy carries only in-frame clones and drops some. This table holds 60,000 to 75,000 clones, around nine tenths found once. Specimen: peripheral blood, collected in the second trimester of pregnancy. The receptors stem from a female donor with multiple sclerosis, enrolled in a pregnancy study.

The rearrangement links TRBV20-1 to TRBJ2-1; weak D call: TRBD1 (5 bases). This CDR3 is 11 amino acids long. Deletions cut 6 bases from V and 7 bases from J, with 10 bases between. Germline values: CDR1 DFQATT, CDR2 SNEGSKA (reference sequence). DNA for the CDR3: TGCAGTGCCAGACAGACAAATGAGCAGTTCTTC. It translates to CSARQTNEQFF.

This clone appeared a single time. The V and J genes are TRBV4-3 and TRBJ2-1; 7 bases are a match to TRBD2. Germline-derived CDR1 and CDR2 are LGHNA and YSLEER. This CDR3 comprises 17 residues. V trimming: 0 bases; J trimming: 7 bases; junction bases outside the gene matches: 12. CDR3 coding DNA: TGCGCCAGCAGCCAAGATTTTTTGGGGGGGGGTGGTAATGAGCAGTTCTTC. Encoded protein: CASSQDFLGGGGNEQFF.

In nucleotides, the CDR3 is TGTGCCAGCAGTTTCCGACAGGGGCGGTCGAAACTGTTTTTT. This translates into CASSFRQGRSKLFF. The rearrangement links TRBV27 to TRBJ1-4; TRBD1 matches 8 bases. Germline V gene lookup returns CDR1 MNHEY and CDR2 SMNVEV (reference sequence). J gave up 11 bases and V 3 bases, and 8 bases lay outside the gene matches. There are 14 residues in the CDR3.

V is TRBV30 and J is TRBJ1-2; 9 bases fit TRBD1. V dropped 5 bases and J dropped 4; count of bases not matched to a gene: 8. The CDR3 is made up of 14 amino acids. Germline loops: CDR1 GTSNPN, CDR2 SVGIG (reference sequence). The CDR3 region has the DNA TGTGCCTGGGGGGTTCCACAGGGGGCCTATGGCTACACCTTC. The encoded protein is CAWGVPQGAYGYTF.

In this sample, this clone turned up a few times. The genes are TRBV19 and TRBJ1-6; D may be TRBD1 (6 bases). Trimming shortened V by 5 bases and J by 8 bases, and 13 bases separated the two germline ends. CDR1 and CDR2 from the germline V gene are LNHDA and SQIVND (reference sequence). This CDR3 is built from 14 residues. The CDR3 coding sequence is TGTGCCAGTAGTCGGCAGGGGAGGGATTCACCCCTCCACTTT. It encodes CASSRQGRDSPLHF.

In this sample, this clone turned up once. J is TRBJ2-1 and V is TRBV19; tentative D call: TRBD2 (5 bases). Per the germline V gene, CDR1 is LNHDA and CDR2 is SQIVND (reference sequence). The V end lost 5 bases, the J end lost 9 bases, and 14 bases lay between the germline ends. The CDR3 sequence is 13 residues long. The CDR3 spells CASSPGLYGEQFF. Here the CDR3 DNA reads TGTGCCAGTAGTCCTGGACTGTATGGTGAGCAGTTCTTC.

V and J are TRBV6-5 and TRBJ1-1; TRBD1 matches 7 bases. The CDR3 extends over 11 amino acids. Germline CDR1 reads MNHEY; CDR2 reads SVGAGI. The CDR3 protein is CASRQGLRAFF. The CDR3 DNA is TGTGCTAGCCGACAGGGTCTTAGAGCTTTCTTT.

This chain connects TRBV2 to TRBJ2-6; D call uncertain. The CDR3 consists of 15 residues. V was cut by 3 bases and J by 2 bases, with 8 bases left in between. CDR1 and CDR2 from the germline V gene are SNHLY and FYNNEI. CDR3 in amino acids: CASSERGPGANVLTF. CDR3 sequence (DNA): TGTGCCAGCAGTGAGAGAGGCCCTGGGGCCAACGTCCTGACTTTC.

This chain links TRBV13 with TRBJ2-5, with 8 bases that match TRBD1. The CDR3 extends over 16 amino acids. Losses at the gene ends were 1 base for V and 5 bases for J; bases not matched to a gene: 9. The germline CDR1 and CDR2 sequences are PRHDT and FYEKMQ (reference sequence). The CDR3 loop is CASSLAPGGAGETQYF. CDR3 coding DNA: TGTGCCAGCAGCTTAGCCCCAGGGGGCGCAGGGGAGACCCAGTACTTC.

The rearrangement joins TRBV28 to TRBJ1-1; D may be TRBD1 (5 bases). The CDR3 is 16 residues long. Looked up from germline, CDR1 is MDHEN and CDR2 is SYDVKM. Trimming left V 5 bases short and J 0 bases short, with 16 bases between. This chain's CDR3 is CASSRQQDLLNTEAFF. The CDR3 coding sequence is TGTGCCAGCAGTAGGCAACAGGATTTACTGAACACTGAAGCTTTCTTT.

The rearrangement joins TRBV6-5 to TRBJ2-2; 13 bases align to TRBD2. Germline assignment: CDR1 MNHEY and CDR2 SVGAGI. There are 16 residues in the CDR3. V was pared by 3 bases and J by 6 bases, with 4 bases of the junction left unmatched. CDR3 sequence: CASSYPLAGGPGELFF. The CDR3 DNA is TGTGCCAGCAGTTATCCACTAGCGGGGGGGCCCGGGGAGCTGTTTTTT.

The chain combines TRBV5-4 with TRBJ2-7, with 8 bases that match TRBD2. CDR1 is SGHNT, CDR2 YYREEE, per germline (reference sequence). The CDR3 extends over 15 amino acids. Unmatched junction bases numbered 6, after V lost 0 bases and J lost 4 bases. The DNA of the CDR3 is TGTGCCAGCAGCTTGGGGAGCGGGGGTTCGTACGAGCAGTACTTC. This gives the protein CASSLGSGGSYEQYF.

This CDR3 reads CASSERVGGNQPQHF. The CDR3 bases are TGTGCCAGCAGTGAACGGGTGGGTGGCAATCAGCCCCAGCATTTT. The gene calls are TRBV6-1 and TRBJ1-5; D is unresolved. The CDR3 has 15 amino acids. Trimming stripped 2 bases from V and 2 bases from J, with 10 bases between. The V gene's germline CDR1 is MNHNS and CDR2 SASEGT.

This chain links TRBV10-3 with TRBJ2-7; 13 bases are a match to TRBD2. This CDR3 is built from 16 residues. V lost 0 bases to trimming and J lost 7 bases; unmatched junction nucleotides: 6. The germline CDR1 and CDR2 sequences are ENHRY and SYGVKD. The CDR3 nucleotides read TGTGCCATCAGTGAGTCACTAGCGGGAGGGCCGTGGGAGCAGTACTTC. Translation gives CAISESLAGGPWEQYF.

The V gene is TRBV4-3, the J gene TRBJ2-3, with TRBD2 identical over 8 bases. From germline, CDR1 is LGHNA and CDR2 YSLEER. V lost 0 bases and J lost 4; bases outside the gene matches: 3. CDR3 length: 15 amino acids. CDR3 protein: CASSQESGGADTQYF. CDR3 in DNA: TGCGCCAGCAGCCAAGAATCGGGAGGGGCAGATACGCAGTATTTT.

V is TRBV7-2 and J is TRBJ1-2; 9 bases align to TRBD1. The CDR3 spans 14 residues. Germline V CDR1 and CDR2: SGHTA, FQGNSA. J lost 6 bases, V lost 5 bases, and 7 bases had no gene match. The DNA of the CDR3 is TGTGCCAGCAGCGAATGGACAGGGGCGGATGGCTACACCTTC. Translation: CASSEWTGADGYTF.

The CDR3, as DNA: TGTGCCAGCAGCGTAAAGCCCCAGAGGAATGAGCAGTTCTTC. Translating it yields CASSVKPQRNEQFF. The rearrangement joins TRBV9 to TRBJ2-1, with D unclear. Germline loops: CDR1 SGDLS, CDR2 YYNGEE. The length of the CDR3 is 14 residues. The ends were cut back, 1 base at V and 7 bases at J, with 12 bases in the middle.

The chain uses TRBV4-3 and TRBJ2-7; TRBD2 might be the D (7 bases). Trimming stripped 3 bases from V and 7 bases from J, with 16 bases between. The germline V gene encodes CDR1 LGHNA and CDR2 YSLEER. The length of the CDR3 is 14 residues. CDR3 sequence: CASSQGRGAGEQYF. CDR3 DNA sequence: TGCGCCAGCAGCCAGGGACGGGGGGCGGGAGAGCAGTACTTC.

V and J are TRBV6-1 and TRBJ2-5, with D possibly matching TRBD1 (6 bases). Trimming shortened V by 6 bases and J by 3 bases, and 14 bases separated the two germline ends. Germline V gene sequence: CDR1 MNHNS, CDR2 SASEGT. This CDR3 is 14 amino acids long. CDR3 protein: CASRRVGAEETQYF. CDR3 DNA sequence: TGTGCCAGCAGGCGTGTGGGGGCGGAAGAGACCCAGTACTTC.

This chain joins TRBV5-6 and TRBJ1-6, with 9 nucleotides matching TRBD1. Germline-derived CDR1 and CDR2 are SGHDT and YYEEEE. The ends lost 3 bases at V and 6 bases at J; junction bases unmatched: 7. The CDR3 contains 16 residues. As DNA, the CDR3 is TGTGCCAGCAGCTACAAACAGGGGGCCCGTAATTCACCCCTCCACTTT. Protein sequence: CASSYKQGARNSPLHF.

V gene TRBV5-6 combines with J gene TRBJ1-2; 7 nucleotides align to TRBD1. This CDR3 has 15 amino acids. Germline V gene lookup returns CDR1 SGHDT and CDR2 YYEEEE. Trimming cost V 5 bases and J 6 bases; bases outside gene matches: 13. The CDR3 sequence: CASREELTGRHGYTF. In nucleotides, the CDR3 is TGTGCCAGCAGGGAAGAACTGACAGGGAGGCATGGCTACACCTTC.

This clone is a singleton in its sample. The gene calls are TRBV9 and TRBJ1-1; D possibly corresponds to TRBD1 (5 bases). Germline CDR1 is SGDLS and CDR2 is YYNGEE. CDR3 size: 14 residues. V shed 0 bases and J shed 6 bases, with 12 bases lying between them. CDR3 sequence: CASSVGGEGAEAFF. CDR3 DNA sequence: TGTGCCAGCAGCGTAGGTGGGGAAGGGGCTGAAGCTTTCTTT.